This T cell receptor beta chain is from a study of tumour-infiltrating T cells in Burkitt lymphoma. On the study more broadly: Survival, overall and progression-free, tracked with productive clonality.

Here immunoSEQ multiplex PCR was the method, and the copy in TCRdb shows in-frame clones only, minus some. The sample contains fewer than 20,000 clones, about 80% of which appear only once. Trimming stripped 5 bases from V and 1 base from J, with 14 bases between. CDR1 is LNHDA and CDR2 is SQIVND in the germline V gene (reference sequence). This CDR3 has 15 residues. Input material: tumor tissue. The clonotype was recovered from a human donor with diffuse large B-cell lymphoma. The J gene is TRBJ1-1, the V gene TRBV19, with D uncertain. As DNA, the CDR3 is TGTGCCAGTAGTTCCGTGGGCGCGAGGAACACTGAAGCTTTCTTT. Its translation: CASSSVGARNTEAFF.